This T cell receptor (beta chain) emerged from a study of vaccination and CD4 T cells after COVID-19. Cultured CD4+ T cell DNA underwent sequencing with the Oncomine TCR Beta short-read assay. TCRdb analysed the PCR reads with MiXCR anew, one entry per CDR3 protein. The table records roughly 9,000 distinct CDR3 sequences, 61% of them present only once. Note on this clonotype: Its antigen remains unknown.

Specified treatment: approximately nine-day PBMC culture with coronavirus spike peptide pools or control peptides (ViraFEST assay). Source material: CD4+ T cells from blood, cultured in vitro. The source is a human donor who had recovered from COVID-19.

The CDR3 region is CASRPRQGASIGPYEQYF. The DNA of the CDR3 is TGTGCCAGTCGACCGCGACAGGGGGCTAGTATAGGGCCCTACGAGCAGTACTTC. V is TRBV27 and J is TRBJ2-7; 10 nucleotides line up with TRBD1. Germline CDR1 MNHEY, CDR2 SMNVEV (reference sequence). Trimming cost V 9 bases and J 2 bases; bases outside gene matches: 19. CDR3 size: 18 residues.